The 8 T cell receptor beta chains reported below all come from one sample, sequenced in a study of cytomegalovirus exposure and HLA in healthy donors. The primer mix had 60 Vbeta and 13 Jbeta primers. Only in-frame clones appear in the TCRdb table, and some are missing; sequencing was by immunoSEQ multiplex PCR. The listing contains roughly 79,000 clones. The sequenced material came from PBMCs. The receptors were gathered from a young man in good health and CMV-seronegative.

This sequence joins TRBV19 and TRBJ1-5; a weak D match, TRBD1 (5 bases). Germline-derived CDR1 and CDR2 are LNHDA and SQIVND (reference sequence). This CDR3 is built from 16 residues. V dropped 3 bases and J dropped 2 bases, with 14 bases sitting between them. CDR3 nucleotides: TGTGCCAGTAGTATGCGGCAGGGCAGTGGCAATCAGCCCCAGCATTTT. Encoded protein: CASSMRQGSGNQPQHF.

The chain is built from TRBV29-1 and TRBJ1-2; TRBD1 aligns across 10 bases. Trimming at V came to 6 bases and at J to 4 bases, leaving 14 bases not matched to a gene. Germline CDR1 is SQVTM and CDR2 is ANQGSEA. This CDR3 has 16 amino acids. The DNA of the CDR3 is TGCAGCGTCACTACCCCCGACAGGGGGCGCCTCTATGGCTACACCTTC. Protein product: CSVTTPDRGRLYGYTF.

This chain links TRBV5-1 with TRBJ1-2, with 9 bases fitting TRBD1. V was pared by 5 bases and J by 7 bases, with 6 bases of the junction left unmatched. CDR1 and CDR2 (germline): SGHRS, YFSETQ. The CDR3 consists of 13 residues. CDR3 protein: CASRPTGGRGYTF. The CDR3 DNA follows: TGCGCCAGCAGGCCTACAGGGGGCCGTGGCTACACCTTC.

The chain has TRBV28 and TRBJ2-5; unclear D gene. V shed 2 bases and J shed 4 bases, with 11 bases lying between them. The CDR3 has 14 amino acids. Germline V CDR1 and CDR2: MDHEN, SYDVKM. The CDR3 DNA reads TGTGCCAGCAGTTTACTGGGTCGGGTAGAGACCCAGTACTTC. Translation gives CASSLLGRVETQYF.

The chain carries TRBV5-1 and TRBJ1-1; D might be TRBD1 (5 bases). Germline V gene lookup returns CDR1 SGHRS and CDR2 YFSETQ. The CDR3 contains 14 residues. V dropped 0 bases and J dropped 7 bases, with 13 bases sitting between them. The DNA for the CDR3 is TGCGCCAGCAGCTTGGAATCTGGGAGGGGTGAAGCTTTCTTT. It encodes CASSLESGRGEAFF.

The chain has TRBV19 and TRBJ2-5, with 8 positions matching TRBD2. Germline CDR1 is LNHDA and CDR2 is SQIVND (reference sequence). V was pared by 5 bases and J by 0 bases, with 8 bases of the junction left unmatched. This CDR3 comprises 16 residues. CDR3 nucleotide sequence: TGTGCCAGTAGTCCCCGGGGGGGAATTAACCAAGAGACCCAGTACTTC. Protein sequence: CASSPRGGINQETQYF. Based on the CDR3 plus reference TRBV19 and TRBJ2-5, the full variable domain is DGGITQSPKYLFRKEGQNVTLSCEQNLNHDAMYWYRQDPGQGLRLIYYSQIVNDFQKGDIAEGYSVSREKKESFPLTVTSAQKNPTAFYLCASSPRGGINQETQYFGPGTRLLVL.

The gene calls are TRBV28 and TRBJ1-2, with 8 bases identical to TRBD1. The CDR3 contains 13 residues. CDR1 is MDHEN, CDR2 SYDVKM, per germline. V lost 7 bases, J lost 8 bases, and 9 bases stayed unmatched. Here the CDR3 reads CASIDNRGSGYTF. CDR3 bases: TGTGCCAGCATTGACAACAGGGGGTCCGGCTACACCTTC.

The chain links TRBV2 to TRBJ2-7; 9 bases are a match to TRBD1. The CDR3 covers 14 residues. Germline CDR1 is SNHLY and CDR2 is FYNNEI. The trim removed 10 bases at V and 5 bases at J, leaving 12 bases unmatched. The CDR3, as DNA: TGTGCCACCTCGAAGGGACAGGGATCCGACGAGCAGTACTTC. Translation: CATSKGQGSDEQYF.